These 25 T cell receptor beta chains came from one sample sequenced in a study of cytomegalovirus exposure and HLA in healthy donors. In the PCR, 60 Vbeta and 13 Jbeta primers were used. Sequenced by immunoSEQ multiplex PCR; TCRdb stores in-frame clones only, minus some. The sample has some 170,000 clones; approximately 78% are singletons. Material for sequencing was PBMCs. The receptors were gathered from a human donor in good health.

This clone showed up just a few times. The junction shows a germline mismatch at one end, possibly a read error. This rearrangement joins TRBV7-7 to TRBJ2-2; TRBD1 aligns across 7 bases. CDR1 and CDR2 (germline): SSHAT, FNYEAQ (reference sequence). CDR3 size: 17 residues. The CDR3 nucleotides read TGTGCTAGCAGCTCCTATCCGGGACAGATGAACACCGGGGAGCTGTTTTTT. Amino acid sequence: CASSSYPGQMNTGELFF.

The V and J genes are TRBV5-6 and TRBJ2-1; 12 nucleotides align to TRBD2. V lost 4 bases to trimming and J lost 6 bases; unmatched junction nucleotides: 11. Germline CDR1 reads SGHDT; CDR2 reads YYEEEE. The CDR3 runs to 17 residues. For the CDR3, the DNA is TGTGCCAGCAGCCCGGAACTAGCGGGGGGCCAGGTCAATGAGCAGTTCTTC. Translated, it gives CASSPELAGGQVNEQFF.

The V call is TRBV18, the J call TRBJ2-5, with 9 bases matching TRBD2. The better agreement between TRBJ2-7 and the DNA end casts doubt on the J call. Germline CDR1 is KGHSH and CDR2 is LQKENI. The CDR3 is 15 residues long. This CDR3 is CASSPAAGGNYEQYF. In DNA, the CDR3 is TGTGCCAGCTCACCTGCGGCGGGGGGGAACTACGAGCAGTACTTC.

The gene calls are TRBV7-2 and TRBJ2-5, with 15 bases aligning to TRBD2. CDR1 is SGHTA, CDR2 FQGNSA, per germline. J lost 7 bases, V lost 5 bases, and 5 bases had no gene match. The CDR3 is 15 amino acids. The CDR3 protein is CASSLGLAGGGTQYF. The CDR3 region has the DNA TGTGCCAGCAGCCTGGGACTAGCGGGGGGAGGGACCCAGTACTTC.

V and J are TRBV10-2 and TRBJ2-7; 9 nucleotides match TRBD1. Germline CDR1 and CDR2: WSHSY and SAAADI. V dropped 7 bases and J dropped 5; count of bases not matched to a gene: 6. The CDR3 contains 13 residues. CDR3 sequence reads: CASNGDRADEQYF. CDR3 nucleotides: TGCGCCAGCAATGGGGACAGGGCGGACGAGCAGTACTTC.

The count of this clone is one. The chain combines TRBV19 with TRBJ1-2, with 7 positions matching TRBD1. The CDR3 is 11 residues long. The germline gives CDR1 LNHDA, CDR2 SQIVND (reference sequence). Germline trimming cut 3 bases from V and 11 bases from J; bases unmatched to any gene: 3. The CDR3 sequence is CASSIGQEYTF. The CDR3 DNA is TGTGCCAGTAGTATCGGACAGGAGTACACCTTC. Full variable domain (rest looked up from reference TRBV19 and TRBJ1-2): DGGITQSPKYLFRKEGQNVTLSCEQNLNHDAMYWYRQDPGQGLRLIYYSQIVNDFQKGDIAEGYSVSREKKESFPLTVTSAQKNPTAFYLCASSIGQEYTFGSGTRLTVV.

The chain couples TRBV5-1 to TRBJ2-7; 8 bases map to TRBD1. Germline CDR1 is SGHRS and CDR2 is YFSETQ. This CDR3 contains 14 residues. V was clipped by 2 bases and J by 2 bases; unmatched bases: 3. The CDR3 loop reads CASSLQGGPYEQYF. The CDR3 DNA is TGCGCCAGCAGCTTACAGGGGGGCCCCTACGAGCAGTACTTC.

This chain connects TRBV4-3 to TRBJ1-1; D might be TRBD1 (5 bases). This CDR3 spans 13 amino acids. The germline V gene encodes CDR1 LGHNA and CDR2 YSLEER. V was trimmed by 1 base and J by 5 bases, leaving 8 bases between them. In DNA form, the CDR3 reads TGCGCCAGCAGCCAAGTGGGGGGGACTGAAGCTTTCTTT. Translating gives CASSQVGGTEAFF.

V and J are TRBV19 and TRBJ1-2, with 7 bases lining up with TRBD1. Germline CDR1 is LNHDA and CDR2 is SQIVND (reference sequence). The CDR3 consists of 14 residues. Trimming removed 3 bases from V and 2 bases from J; junction bases left unmatched: 3. The CDR3 here is CASSIETGNYGYTF. In DNA form, the CDR3 reads TGTGCCAGTAGTATCGAGACAGGGAACTATGGCTACACCTTC.

The chain uses TRBV6-1 and TRBJ2-3; a possible D gene is TRBD2 (5 bases). Germline V gene sequence: CDR1 MNHNS, CDR2 SASEGT. The length of the CDR3 is 11 residues. Trimming took off 6 bases at V and 4 bases at J, with 5 bases between the two ends. The CDR3 loop reads CASRLADTQYF. The CDR3 bases are TGTGCCAGCAGACTAGCAGATACGCAGTATTTT.

The chain is built from TRBV6-5 and TRBJ2-2, with 7 nucleotides matching TRBD1. V lost 5 bases, J lost 1 base, and 1 base stayed unmatched. Germline V gene data show CDR1 as MNHEY and CDR2 as SVGAGI. The CDR3 has 14 residues. In nucleotides, the CDR3 is TGTGCCAGCAGTCGGACAGGGAACACCGGGGAGCTGTTTTTT. Residues: CASSRTGNTGELFF.

There are a few counts of this clone. The chain employs TRBV7-9 and TRBJ1-1, with D possibly matching TRBD1 (5 bases). Trimming took 0 bases from V and 1 from J, leaving 15 bases between them. In germline, CDR1 is SEHNR, CDR2 FQNEAQ (reference sequence). The CDR3 has 17 residues. As DNA, the CDR3 is TGTGCCAGCAGCTTAGCCGCGGTCAGGGCGGCGAACACTGAAGCTTTCTTT. As protein: CASSLAAVRAANTEAFF.

This clone was observed once. The chain links TRBV4-3 to TRBJ2-5; 11 bases line up with TRBD2. Per germline, CDR1 LGHNA and CDR2 YSLEER. Germline trimming cut 0 bases from V and 5 bases from J; bases unmatched to any gene: 14. The CDR3 totals 19 residues. Here the CDR3 reads CASSQDRPQASGGRETQYF. In DNA, the CDR3 is TGCGCCAGCAGCCAAGATCGGCCCCAGGCTAGCGGGGGGCGTGAGACCCAGTACTTC.

The gene calls are TRBV7-9 and TRBJ2-1; weak D call: TRBD2 (6 bases). V was shortened by 7 bases and J by 5 bases, with 15 bases between the two germline ends. CDR1 SEHNR and CDR2 FQNEAQ come from the germline V gene (reference sequence). The CDR3 sequence is 14 residues long. CDR3 in amino acids: CASTLGGGNNEQFF. The CDR3 DNA is TGTGCCAGCACCCTAGGAGGAGGGAACAATGAGCAGTTCTTC.

On this clone: At one end, the junction sequence differs from germline, possibly due to a read error. This sequence joins TRBV7-7 and TRBJ2-3; TRBD1 aligns across 9 bases. Germline loops: CDR1 SSHAT, CDR2 FNYEAQ (reference sequence). The CDR3 has 18 residues. The CDR3 region has the DNA TGTGCTAGCAGCTTAGGTCGGGGACAGGGCTCTAGCACAGATACGCAGTATTTT. Amino acid sequence: CASSLGRGQGSSTDTQYF. The whole variable domain, filled in from reference TRBV7-7 and TRBJ2-3, reads GAGVSQSPRYKVTKRGQDVTLRCDPISSHATLYWYQQALGQGPEFLTYFNYEAQPDKSGLPSDRFSAERPEGSISTLTIQRTEQRDSAMYRCASSLGRGQGSSTDTQYFGPGTRLTVL.

There are a few counts of this clone. This chain joins TRBV27 and TRBJ2-5, with D maybe TRBD1 (8 bases). The DNA end favors TRBJ2-7, so the J call may be wrong. This CDR3 is built from 17 residues. The germline V gene encodes CDR1 MNHEY and CDR2 SMNVEV (reference sequence). CDR3 region: CASSSPWRTGGGYEQYF. The CDR3 DNA reads as TGTGCCAGCAGTTCCCCCTGGCGCACAGGGGGGGGCTACGAGCAGTACTTC.

The gene calls are TRBV6-1 and TRBJ2-7; 9 positions match TRBD1. Germline V lookup: CDR1 MNHNS, CDR2 SASEGT. The CDR3 contains 14 residues. Trimming removed 4 bases from V and 3 bases from J; junction bases left unmatched: 4. The CDR3 nucleotides read TGTGCCAGCAGTGCTGCGGGACAGGGCTACGAGCAGTACTTC. Its translation is CASSAAGQGYEQYF.

V and J are TRBV9 and TRBJ2-5; D perhaps matches TRBD2 (6 bases). V was clipped by 0 bases and J by 2 bases, with 11 bases between them. Looked up from germline, CDR1 is SGDLS and CDR2 is YYNGEE. The CDR3 runs 15 residues. The CDR3 reads CASSVAHGGQETQYF. The CDR3 bases are TGTGCCAGCAGCGTAGCTCATGGAGGGCAAGAGACCCAGTACTTC.

The chain recombines TRBV19 with TRBJ1-1; D remains unclear. From germline, CDR1 is LNHDA and CDR2 SQIVND (reference sequence). The CDR3 totals 13 residues. V was cut by 3 bases and J by 5 bases, with 10 bases left in between. In DNA form, the CDR3 reads TGTGCCAGTAGTATGCAGGTTGGGACTGAAGCTTTCTTT. Translating gives CASSMQVGTEAFF.

The gene calls are TRBV7-3 and TRBJ1-1, with 9 nucleotides matching TRBD1. This CDR3 spans 13 amino acids. J lost 1 base, V lost 6 bases, and 0 bases had no gene match. CDR1 is SGHTA, CDR2 FQGTGA, per germline. CDR3 nucleotide sequence: TGTGCCAGCAGGGACAGGGGGAACACTGAAGCTTTCTTT. Protein sequence: CASRDRGNTEAFF.

There are a few counts of this clone. This chain links TRBV30 with TRBJ1-5; 11 nucleotides align to TRBD1. The CDR3 covers 16 residues. CDR1 is GTSNPN, CDR2 SVGIG, per germline (reference sequence). J was trimmed by 1 base and V by 2 bases; bases with no gene match: 4. CDR3 nucleotides: TGTGCCTGGAGTTTTTGGACAGGGGGCAGCAATCAGCCCCAGCATTTT. It encodes CAWSFWTGGSNQPQHF.

V usage is TRBV2 and J usage is TRBJ2-2; 8 bases are a match to TRBD2. The CDR3 extends over 15 amino acids. With 2 bases clipped from V and 1 base from J, the junction kept 0 bases outside the gene matches. Germline CDR1 reads SNHLY; CDR2 reads FYNNEI. CDR3 in amino acids: CASSESGGNTGELFF. In DNA, the CDR3 is TGTGCCAGCAGTGAAAGCGGGGGGAACACCGGGGAGCTGTTTTTT. Full variable domain (missing parts from reference TRBV2 and TRBJ2-2): EPEVTQTPSHQVTQMGQEVILRCVPISNHLYFYWYRQILGQKVEFLVSFYNNEISEKSEIFDDQFSVERPDGSNFTLKIRSTKLEDSAMYFCASSESGGNTGELFFGEGSRLTVL.

The chain uses TRBV19 and TRBJ1-6, with D uncertain. CDR1 and CDR2 from the germline V gene are LNHDA and SQIVND (reference sequence). The CDR3 length is 15 residues. Trimming took 1 base from V and 8 from J, leaving 12 bases between them. The CDR3 DNA follows: TGTGCCAGTAGTATAGGGCGGGGATCATATTCACCCCTCCACTTT. Amino acids: CASSIGRGSYSPLHF.

This chain connects TRBV6-1 to TRBJ2-5; 12 positions agree with TRBD2. This CDR3 spans 15 amino acids. Per germline, CDR1 MNHNS and CDR2 SASEGT. J lost 5 bases, V lost 7 bases, and 8 bases had no gene match. This chain's CDR3 is CASTLSSGGAETQYF. CDR3 DNA sequence: TGTGCCAGCACCCTTTCTAGCGGGGGGGCCGAGACCCAGTACTTC.

The gene calls are TRBV29-1 and TRBJ2-6; weak D call: TRBD1 (5 bases). The CDR3 runs 16 residues. V lost 5 bases to trimming and J lost 2 bases, with 16 bases between them. Germline V gene data show CDR1 as SQVTM and CDR2 as ANQGSEA. DNA for the CDR3: TGCAGCGTTAGTAGGGGCGGAGACCCTGGGGCCAACGTCCTGACTTTC. Translated, it gives CSVSRGGDPGANVLTF.